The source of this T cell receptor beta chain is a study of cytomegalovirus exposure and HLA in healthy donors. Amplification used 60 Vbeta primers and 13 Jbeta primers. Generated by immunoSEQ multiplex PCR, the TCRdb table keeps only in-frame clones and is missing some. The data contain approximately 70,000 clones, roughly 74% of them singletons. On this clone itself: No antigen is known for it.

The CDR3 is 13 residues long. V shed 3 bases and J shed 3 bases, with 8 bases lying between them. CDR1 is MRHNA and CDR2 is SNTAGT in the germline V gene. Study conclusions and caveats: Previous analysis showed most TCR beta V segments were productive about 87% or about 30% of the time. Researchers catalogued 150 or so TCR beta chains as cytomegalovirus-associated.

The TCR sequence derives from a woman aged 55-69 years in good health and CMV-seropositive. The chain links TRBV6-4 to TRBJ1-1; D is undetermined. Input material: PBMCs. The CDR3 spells CASSEDTYTEAFF. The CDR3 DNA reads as TGTGCCAGCAGTGAAGACACCTACACTGAAGCTTTCTTT.